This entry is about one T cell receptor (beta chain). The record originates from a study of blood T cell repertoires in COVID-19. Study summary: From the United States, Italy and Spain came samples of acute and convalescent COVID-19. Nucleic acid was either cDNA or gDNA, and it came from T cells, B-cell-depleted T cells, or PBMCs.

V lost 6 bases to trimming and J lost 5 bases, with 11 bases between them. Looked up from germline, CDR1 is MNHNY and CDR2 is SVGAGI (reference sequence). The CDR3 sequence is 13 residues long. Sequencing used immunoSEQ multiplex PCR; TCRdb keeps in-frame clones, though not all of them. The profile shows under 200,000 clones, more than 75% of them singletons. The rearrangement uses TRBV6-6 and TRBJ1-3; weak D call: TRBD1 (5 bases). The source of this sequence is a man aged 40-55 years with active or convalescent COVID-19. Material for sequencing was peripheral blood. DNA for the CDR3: TGTGCCAGCAGCCGAGGGGAGAGAAACACCATATATTTT. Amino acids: CASSRGERNTIYF.